The rows below give T cell receptor beta chains drawn from one sample of a study of vaccination and CD4 T cells after COVID-19. MiXCR, applied by TCRdb to the PCR reads, yields one record per CDR3 protein. The table shows approximately 19,000 distinct CDR3 sequences, with approximately 63% occurring only once. Their antigens remain unidentified. Source material: CD4+ T cells from blood, cultured in vitro. These receptor sequences come from a human donor who had recovered from COVID-19. Both conserved end residues are part of each CDR3. The D gene is left open where the match is weak.

v_gene: TRBV7-2
d_gene: TRBD1
j_gene: TRBJ2-5
CDR3aa: CASSPRDREKTQYF

v_gene: TRBV12-3/TRBV12-4
d_gene: TRBD1
j_gene: TRBJ1-5
CDR3aa: CASSPDRASNQPQHF

v_gene: TRBV7-2
d_gene: TRBD1
j_gene: TRBJ1-2
CDR3aa: CASSLVAGGALGYTF

v_gene: TRBV20-1
d_gene: TRBD1
j_gene: TRBJ1-1
CDR3aa: CSARDLRGFNTEAFF

v_gene: TRBV10-1
d_gene: TRBD2
j_gene: TRBJ2-3
CDR3aa: CASSRLAGGPTDTQYF

v_gene: TRBV7-2
d_gene: -
j_gene: TRBJ2-5
CDR3aa: CASSKYQETQYF

v_gene: TRBV20-1
d_gene: -
j_gene: TRBJ2-2
CDR3aa: CSAPEVETGELFF

v_gene: TRBV7-2
d_gene: -
j_gene: TRBJ1-4
CDR3aa: CASSFARGRNEKLFF

v_gene: TRBV30
d_gene: TRBD1
j_gene: TRBJ1-2
CDR3aa: CAWSKQGAYGYTF

v_gene: TRBV28
d_gene: -
j_gene: TRBJ1-5
CDR3aa: CASSLSGSGNQPQHF

v_gene: TRBV7-9
d_gene: -
j_gene: TRBJ1-1
CDR3aa: CASSIRPTGVGGTEAFF

v_gene: TRBV6-1
d_gene: -
j_gene: -
CDR3aa: CASRGQFSYEQFF

v_gene: TRBV6-2/TRBV6-3
d_gene: -
j_gene: TRBJ2-3
CDR3aa: CASSYPPGRASTDTQYF

v_gene: TRBV24-1
d_gene: TRBD2
j_gene: TRBJ2-1
CDR3aa: CATSDPVGGVDNEQFF

v_gene: TRBV20-1
d_gene: TRBD1
j_gene: TRBJ1-6
CDR3aa: CSAARGLGSPLHF

v_gene: TRBV11-2
d_gene: -
j_gene: TRBJ1-2
CDR3aa: CASSHSQGHGYTF

v_gene: TRBV24-1
d_gene: -
j_gene: TRBJ2-1
CDR3aa: CATSDPGRINEQFF

v_gene: TRBV6-1
d_gene: TRBD1
j_gene: TRBJ1-1
CDR3aa: CASSTPGTGNTEAFF

v_gene: TRBV7-2
d_gene: -
j_gene: TRBJ2-5
CDR3aa: CASSPGMEETQYF

v_gene: TRBV7-2
d_gene: TRBD2
j_gene: TRBJ2-7
CDR3aa: CASSPGLAGISYEQYF

v_gene: TRBV7-2
d_gene: -
j_gene: TRBJ1-5
CDR3aa: CASSLEGSTQPQHF

v_gene: TRBV24-1
d_gene: -
j_gene: TRBJ2-1
CDR3aa: CATSLAGLGNEQFF